The clone carrying this T cell receptor (beta chain) was seen more than once but under ten times. Its specificity is unknown. This CDR3 has 15 amino acids. In germline, CDR1 is MNHNY, CDR2 SVGAGI (reference sequence). V was clipped by 4 bases and J by 0 bases, with 10 bases between them. The sample is drawn from a study of cytomegalovirus exposure and HLA in healthy donors. Across the whole study: Early release data held 75 million to 90 million unique TCRs from HLA-typed donors. Researchers found that roughly 80% of a few hundred genotyped donors fell within the Caucasian-associated ancestry cluster. Whole-study results and caveats: A cluster of highly shared sequence variants was likely a sequencing artifact. Association of a missense DCLRE1C variant with TCR beta V- and J-gene trimming was reported in a later analysis.

In the PCR, 60 Vbeta and 13 Jbeta primers were used. Profiled with immunoSEQ multiplex PCR; TCRdb holds only in-frame clones, not every one. The profile shows around 140,000 clones, around 73% of them singletons. The genes are TRBV6-6 and TRBJ1-5; no firm D call. Sequencing used PBMCs. The receptor comes from a female donor in good health and CMV-seronegative. In nucleotides, the CDR3 is TGTGCCAGCAGTTCCCCGGAGAATAGCAATCAGCCCCAGCATTTT. Translation: CASSSPENSNQPQHF.